The entry below gives a single T cell receptor (beta chain) sequence along with its context. Its antigen is unknown. This sample stems from a study of CD4+ T cells in melanoma. Only in-frame clones appear in the TCRdb table, and some are missing; sequencing was by immunoSEQ multiplex PCR. Among around 18,000 clones listed, under 90% were seen once. Germline V CDR1 and CDR2: SGDLS, YYNGEE. The CDR3 contains 15 residues. Trimming cost V 4 bases and J 0 bases, with 13 bases left between them. Broader study findings: In melanoma, neoantigen-specific CD4+ T cells reportedly differed in differentiation state.

The chain links TRBV9 to TRBJ1-2; D unresolved. The source is a human donor with melanoma. Sequenced material: cells from a culture (not recorded whether cultured in vitro). The CDR3, as DNA: TGTGCCAGCAGCCCCCGGGTAGTCACTAACTATGGCTACACCTTC. Its translation is CASSPRVVTNYGYTF. Full variable domain (outside the CDR3, taken from reference TRBV9 and TRBJ1-2): DSGVTQTPKHLITATGQRVTLRCSPRSGDLSVYWYQQSLDQGLQFLIQYYNGEERAKGNILERFSAQQFPDLHSELNLSSLELGDSALYFCASSPRVVTNYGYTFGSGTRLTVV.